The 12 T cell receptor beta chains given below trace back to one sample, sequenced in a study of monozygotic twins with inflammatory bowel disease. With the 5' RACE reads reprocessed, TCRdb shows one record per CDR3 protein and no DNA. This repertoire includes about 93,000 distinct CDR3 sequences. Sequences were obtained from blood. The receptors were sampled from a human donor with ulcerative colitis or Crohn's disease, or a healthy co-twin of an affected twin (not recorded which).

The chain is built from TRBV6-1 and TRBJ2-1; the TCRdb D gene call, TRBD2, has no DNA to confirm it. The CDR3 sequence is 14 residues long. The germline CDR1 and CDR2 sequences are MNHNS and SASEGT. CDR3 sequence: CASTSASGYNEQFF.

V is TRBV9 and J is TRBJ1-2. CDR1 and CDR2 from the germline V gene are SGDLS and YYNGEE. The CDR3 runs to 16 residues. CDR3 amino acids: CASSPRSEKWSDGYTF.

This CDR3 reads CASSLGASPNYGYTF. This chain links TRBV7-9 with TRBJ1-2; TCRdb picks TRBD1, but there is no DNA to check that call. Germline values: CDR1 SEHNR, CDR2 FQNEAQ (reference sequence). This CDR3 region has 15 residues.

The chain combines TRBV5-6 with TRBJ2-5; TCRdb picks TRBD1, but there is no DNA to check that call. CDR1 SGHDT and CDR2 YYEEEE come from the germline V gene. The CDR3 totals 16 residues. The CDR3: CASSLGLDRAQETQYF.

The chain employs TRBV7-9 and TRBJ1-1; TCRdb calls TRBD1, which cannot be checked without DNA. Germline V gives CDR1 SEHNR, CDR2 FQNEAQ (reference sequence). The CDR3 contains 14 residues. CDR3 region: CATQGDAGISEAFF.

The CDR3 protein is CASRGQALPAGYTF. The chain has TRBV6-1 and TRBJ1-2. CDR1 is MNHNS and CDR2 is SASEGT in the germline V gene. CDR3 length: 14 amino acids.

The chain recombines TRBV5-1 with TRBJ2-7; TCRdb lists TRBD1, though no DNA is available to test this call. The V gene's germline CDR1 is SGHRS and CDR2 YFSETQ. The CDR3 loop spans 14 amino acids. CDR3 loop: CASSFGQISYEQYF.

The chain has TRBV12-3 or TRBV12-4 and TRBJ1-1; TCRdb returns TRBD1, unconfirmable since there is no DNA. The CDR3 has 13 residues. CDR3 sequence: CASSFQGGPRAFF.

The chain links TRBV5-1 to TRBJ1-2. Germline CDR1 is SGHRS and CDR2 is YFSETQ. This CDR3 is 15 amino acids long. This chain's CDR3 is CASSLIGPRGYGYTF.

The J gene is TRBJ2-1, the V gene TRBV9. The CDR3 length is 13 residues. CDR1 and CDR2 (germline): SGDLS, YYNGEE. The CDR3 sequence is CASSVDDYNEQFF.

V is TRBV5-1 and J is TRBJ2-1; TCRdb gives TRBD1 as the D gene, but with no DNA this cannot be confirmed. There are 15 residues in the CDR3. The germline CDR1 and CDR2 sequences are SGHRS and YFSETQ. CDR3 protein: CASSNPGQGSNEQFF.

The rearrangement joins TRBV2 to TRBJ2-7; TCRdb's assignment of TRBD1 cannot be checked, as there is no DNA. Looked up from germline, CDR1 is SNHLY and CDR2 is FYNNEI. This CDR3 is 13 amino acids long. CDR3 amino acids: CASSRQVRNEQYF.